This T cell receptor beta chain emerged from a study of regulatory T cells. Findings of the study overall: Hydrophobic residues at CDR3 positions 6 and 7 were enriched in conventional CD4+ T cells of CD3G-deficient patients.

The PCR used 52 TRBV and 13 TRBJ primers. Assay used: immunoSEQ multiplex PCR; TCRdb lists only in-frame clones, some missing. Of about 35,000 clones listed, about 91% were seen once; the top ten hold more than 2%. V shed 5 bases and J shed 0 bases, with 12 bases lying between them. This CDR3 is built from 15 residues. Per the germline V gene, CDR1 is SEHNR and CDR2 is FQNEAQ (reference sequence). Details on this clone: As yet, its antigen is unknown.

What was sequenced was conventional CD4+ T cells sorted from blood. The TCR comes from a person aged 18 to 30 with CD3G deficiency. The chain recombines TRBV7-9 with TRBJ2-3; D gene unclear. This CDR3 is CASSPDTSSTDTQYF. CDR3 DNA sequence: TGTGCCAGCAGCCCTGACACGTCCAGCACAGATACGCAGTATTTT.